The clone carrying this T cell receptor (beta chain) was observed a handful of times. Its antigen is unidentified. Unique molecular identifiers were incorporated when the TCRbeta library was constructed. TCRdb analysed the PCR reads with MiXCR anew, one entry per CDR3 protein. The sample consists of 130,000 to 150,000 distinct CDR3 sequences, around 9% of them appearing once. CDR1 LNHNV and CDR2 YYDKDF come from the germline V gene (reference sequence). The CDR3 consists of 15 residues. Trimming pared 0 bases from V and 4 bases from J, leaving 10 bases between. The source of the sample is a study of T-cell reconstitution after alpha-beta-depleted transplantation in children. Study-wide results and limits: Expanded graft clones, several hundred of them, were reportedly the source of alpha-beta T cells about two months after transplant. At one year after transplant, newly produced T cells mostly accounted for T-cell counts and diversity. Surviving recipient T cells and thymic progenitors accounted for the high day-60 TCRbeta diversity observed in some patients.

This sequence was found in a female patient under 10 years old who had a stem cell transplant for congenital amegakaryocytic thrombocytopenia, so the T cells may come from the graft donor. Material: PBMCs, mostly from graft donor cells, obtained 180 days after TCRalphabeta/CD19-depleted stem cell transplant. The rearrangement joins TRBV15 to TRBJ1-5; TRBD1 might be the D (5 bases). The CDR3 is CATSREAPGNQPQHF. In DNA form, the CDR3 reads TGTGCCACCAGCAGAGAAGCCCCAGGGAATCAGCCCCAGCATTTT.